Each of the 27 T cell receptor beta chains below was sequenced from the same sample in a study of CD8+ T cells in alopecia areata. Once RNA had been extracted, it was reverse transcribed into cDNA to act as the sequencing template. Libraries were prepared by immunoSEQ multiplex PCR; TCRdb keeps only in-frame clonotypes and omits some of them. The sample holds approximately 170,000 clones; 55% to 70% are singletons and the top ten take 0.65% to 0.7%. Indicated treatment: oral pan-JAK inhibitor, 5-10 mg twice daily. Sequencing used CD4+ T cells sorted from blood, obtained at week 4, from a patient treated with tofacitinib. These receptor sequences come from a human donor with alopecia areata.

J is TRBJ1-1 and V is TRBV5-1; no reliable D call. Trimming took off 1 base at V and 4 bases at J, with 11 bases between the two ends. The CDR3 sequence is 14 residues long. CDR1 is SGHRS, CDR2 YFSETQ, per germline. CDR3 residues: CASSLSRTGTEAFF. As DNA, the CDR3 is TGCGCCAGCAGCTTGTCCCGGACGGGCACTGAAGCTTTCTTT.

This rearrangement joins TRBV7-2 to TRBJ2-5, with D possibly being TRBD2 (7 bases). The CDR3 covers 15 residues. V lost 5 bases and J 5 bases, leaving 18 bases between the germline ends. Germline V CDR1 and CDR2: SGHTA, FQGNSA. CDR3 coding DNA: TGTGCCAGCAGCCCGGGGGGCGGCAGGGAGGAGACCCAGTACTTC. As protein: CASSPGGGREETQYF.

J is TRBJ1-5 and V is TRBV6-5; no reliable D call. Germline V CDR1 and CDR2: MNHEY, SVGAGI. The CDR3 is 13 amino acids. V was cut by 5 bases and J by 9 bases, with 14 bases left in between. CDR3 nucleotides: TGTGCCAGCAGTCGGACCGCCTTAGGGCCCCAGCATTTT. This gives the protein CASSRTALGPQHF.

This CDR3 reads CATSIGQGPYEKLFF. The CDR3 coding sequence is TGTGCCACCAGCATTGGACAGGGGCCTTATGAAAAACTGTTTTTT. V gene TRBV15 combines with J gene TRBJ1-4; 9 bases align to TRBD1. The V segment lost 4 bases and the J segment 6 bases; nucleotides outside the gene matches: 6. The CDR3 has 15 amino acids. Germline V lookup: CDR1 LNHNV, CDR2 YYDKDF (reference sequence).

This clone has more than one count but fewer than ten. The J gene is TRBJ2-1, the V gene TRBV7-2; D tentatively fits TRBD1 or TRBD2 (5 bases each). Germline CDR1 SGHTA, CDR2 FQGNSA. The V gene lost 1 base and the J gene lost 0 bases, with 10 bases spanning the gap. There are 16 residues in the CDR3. The chain's CDR3 is CASSLGGTASYNEQFF. As DNA, the CDR3 is TGTGCCAGCAGCTTAGGTGGGACGGCCTCCTACAATGAGCAGTTCTTC.

As to this clone: The same CDR3 also results from other DNA sequences found in this sample. The gene calls are TRBV20-1 and TRBJ2-5; D is unresolved. This CDR3 region has 10 residues. CDR1 is DFQATT, CDR2 SNEGSKA, per germline (reference sequence). Trimming stripped 3 bases from V and 1 base from J, with 0 bases between. The CDR3 nucleotides are TGCAGTGCTAGCCAAGAGACCCAGTACTTC. Encoded protein: CSASQETQYF.

V and J are TRBV29-1 and TRBJ1-1, with D uncertain. The CDR3 runs to 13 residues. V was cut by 4 bases and J by 2 bases, with 11 bases left in between. The germline V gene has CDR1 SQVTM and CDR2 ANQGSEA. DNA of the CDR3: TGCAGCGTTGGGACGGTCCGAAACACTGAAGCTTTCTTT. Its protein is CSVGTVRNTEAFF. The full variable domain, its missing parts supplied by reference TRBV29-1 and TRBJ1-1, is SAVISQKPSRDICQRGTSLTIQCQVDSQVTMMFWYRQQPGQSLTLIATANQGSEATYESGFVIDKFPISRPNLTFSTLTVSNMSPEDSSIYLCSVGTVRNTEAFFGQGTRLTVV.

This rearrangement joins TRBV29-1 to TRBJ2-7, with 7 bases aligning to TRBD2. Germline assignment: CDR1 SQVTM and CDR2 ANQGSEA. Trimming at V came to 5 bases and at J to 6 bases, leaving 7 bases not matched to a gene. The CDR3 runs to 12 residues. CDR3 bases: TGCAGCGTTCAACGGGGGGACGGCGAGCAGTACTTC. It codes for CSVQRGDGEQYF.

The sample holds a few counts of this clone. The genes are TRBV19 and TRBJ2-3; 10 bases match TRBD1. With 5 bases clipped from V and 2 bases from J, the junction kept 4 bases outside the gene matches. The CDR3 is 15 amino acids. CDR1 is LNHDA and CDR2 is SQIVND in the germline V gene (reference sequence). CDR3 region: CASSLGQGVTDTQYF. In nucleotides, the CDR3 is TGTGCCAGTAGTCTCGGACAGGGGGTCACAGATACGCAGTATTTT.

The count of this clone is one. This chain connects TRBV19 to TRBJ2-1; the match to TRBD2 covers 11 bases. The CDR3 sequence is 14 residues long. Germline loops: CDR1 LNHDA, CDR2 SQIVND (reference sequence). The ends lost 2 bases at V and 9 bases at J; junction bases unmatched: 3. In nucleotides, the CDR3 is TGTGCCAGTAGTATACTAGCGGGAGGTTTTGAGCAGTTCTTC. It encodes CASSILAGGFEQFF.

The sample holds a few counts of this clone. The chain has TRBV29-1 and TRBJ1-2; weak D call: TRBD1 (5 bases). This CDR3 region has 15 residues. V lost 7 bases to trimming and J lost 4 bases, with 22 bases between them. Germline V gene sequence: CDR1 SQVTM, CDR2 ANQGSEA. CDR3 nucleotide sequence: TGCAGCGCGGACGGGACCGATTTAAAACCCTATGGCTACACCTTC. Amino acid sequence: CSADGTDLKPYGYTF. Drawing the rest from reference TRBV29-1 and TRBJ1-2, the complete variable domain is SAVISQKPSRDICQRGTSLTIQCQVDSQVTMMFWYRQQPGQSLTLIATANQGSEATYESGFVIDKFPISRPNLTFSTLTVSNMSPEDSSIYLCSADGTDLKPYGYTFGSGTRLTVV.

This sequence joins TRBV7-2 and TRBJ2-3; TRBD1 might be the D (5 bases). The CDR3 extends over 12 amino acids. Trimming cost V 8 bases and J 1 base, with 7 bases left between them. The germline gives CDR1 SGHTA, CDR2 FQGNSA. The CDR3 coding sequence is TGTGCCAGCGGGGCCGGCACAGATACGCAGTATTTT. The encoded protein is CASGAGTDTQYF.

This clone was counted once. V is TRBV30 and J is TRBJ2-5, with a tentative D call TRBD1 (5 bases). Germline V lookup: CDR1 GTSNPN, CDR2 SVGIG (reference sequence). V was shortened by 4 bases and J by 5 bases, with 11 bases between the two germline ends. The CDR3 runs 12 residues. The CDR3 region has the DNA TGTGCCTGGAAGGGGAATAGGGAGACCCAGTACTTC. This encodes CAWKGNRETQYF.

This chain joins TRBV5-1 and TRBJ2-3; 7 bases match TRBD1. Trimming at V came to 4 bases and at J to 11 bases, leaving 10 bases not matched to a gene. CDR3 length: 13 amino acids. Germline values: CDR1 SGHRS, CDR2 YFSETQ. DNA for the CDR3: TGCGCCAGCAGCGAAGACAGGGCTAATTTGCAGTATTTT. It translates to CASSEDRANLQYF.

V and J are TRBV6-5 and TRBJ2-7, with no clear D. The V gene lost 4 bases and the J gene lost 1 base, with 11 bases spanning the gap. Germline assignment: CDR1 MNHEY and CDR2 SVGAGI. This CDR3 spans 14 amino acids. The CDR3 region is CASSSRFGSYEQYF. The CDR3 DNA follows: TGTGCCAGCAGTTCACGTTTCGGGTCCTACGAGCAGTACTTC.

This clone came up a few times. The J gene is TRBJ2-1, the V gene TRBV7-9; TRBD1 agrees at 10 bases. This CDR3 has 14 residues. Germline V gene data show CDR1 as SEHNR and CDR2 as FQNEAQ (reference sequence). V dropped 4 bases and J dropped 8; count of bases not matched to a gene: 5. The CDR3 is CASSSGQGRDEQFF. The DNA of the CDR3 is TGTGCCAGCAGCTCGGGACAGGGGCGCGATGAGCAGTTCTTC.

This clone occurred once. V is TRBV30 and J is TRBJ2-5; TRBD1 or TRBD2 may be the D gene (5 bases each). This CDR3 contains 13 residues. Trimming stripped 0 bases from V and 5 bases from J, with 10 bases between. Germline V gene data show CDR1 as GTSNPN and CDR2 as SVGIG (reference sequence). The chain's CDR3 is CAWSVGTTETQYF. The CDR3 region has the DNA TGTGCCTGGAGTGTCGGGACCACGGAGACCCAGTACTTC. The full variable domain, rest sourced from reference TRBV30 and TRBJ2-5, is SQTIHQWPATLVQPVGSPLSLECTVEGTSNPNLYWYRQAAGRGLQLLFYSVGIGQISSEVPQNLSASRPQDRQFILSSKKLLLSDSGFYLCAWSVGTTETQYFGPGTRLLVL.

This rearrangement joins TRBV29-1 to TRBJ2-5; D gene uncertain. Germline assignment: CDR1 SQVTM and CDR2 ANQGSEA. V lost 5 bases and J 1 base, leaving 8 bases between the germline ends. The CDR3 is 12 residues long. CDR3 residues: CSVSPFQETQYF. The CDR3 DNA reads as TGCAGCGTTTCGCCGTTCCAAGAGACCCAGTACTTC.

The CDR3 sequence: CAWSVTRGPGSNQPQHF. CDR3 in DNA: TGTGCCTGGAGTGTAACAAGAGGCCCCGGGAGCAATCAGCCCCAGCATTTT. The chain employs TRBV30 and TRBJ1-5; D is unresolved. Germline lookup yields CDR1 GTSNPN and CDR2 SVGIG (reference sequence). V shed 0 bases and J shed 1 base, with 16 bases lying between them. The CDR3 has 17 residues.

Regarding this clone: In the same sample, other DNA sequences code for this CDR3. The chain recombines TRBV27 with TRBJ1-1; D gene unclear. V was shortened by 0 bases and J by 1 base, with 3 bases between the two germline ends. The CDR3 length is 13 residues. Germline assignment: CDR1 MNHEY and CDR2 SMNVEV (reference sequence). DNA for the CDR3: TGTGCCAGCAGTTTATCGAGGAACACTGAAGCTTTCTTT. Amino acids: CASSLSRNTEAFF.

Written as DNA, the CDR3 is TGTGCCAGCAGCTTCACAGGGCCGTCGAACACCGGGGAGCTGTTTTTT. It encodes CASSFTGPSNTGELFF. V usage is TRBV7-9 and J usage is TRBJ2-2; the D gene is possibly TRBD1 (6 bases). The CDR3 spans 16 residues. CDR1 is SEHNR and CDR2 is FQNEAQ in the germline V gene (reference sequence). The V gene lost 3 bases and the J gene lost 0 bases, with 11 bases spanning the gap.

The chain joins TRBV9 to TRBJ1-3; the D is unclear. The CDR3 has 18 amino acids. Germline V gene sequence: CDR1 SGDLS, CDR2 YYNGEE. V was cut by 0 bases and J by 0 bases, with 16 bases left in between. The CDR3 bases are TGTGCCAGCAGCGTAGCAGCGAGGGTCGGGAGCTCTGGAAACACCATATATTTT. This gives the protein CASSVAARVGSSGNTIYF. Based on the CDR3 plus reference TRBV9 and TRBJ1-3, the full variable domain is DSGVTQTPKHLITATGQRVTLRCSPRSGDLSVYWYQQSLDQGLQFLIQYYNGEERAKGNILERFSAQQFPDLHSELNLSSLELGDSALYFCASSVAARVGSSGNTIYFGEGSWLTVV.

The chain couples TRBV4-3 to TRBJ2-7; tentatively, D is TRBD1 or TRBD2 (5 bases each). CDR1 and CDR2 from the germline V gene are LGHNA and YSLEER. Trimming took 2 bases from V and 2 from J, leaving 13 bases between them. The CDR3 has 15 amino acids. CDR3 sequence reads: CASSQLRGYPYEQYF. The CDR3 DNA reads as TGCGCCAGCAGCCAATTACGGGGCTACCCCTACGAGCAGTACTTC.

The V call is TRBV7-3, the J call TRBJ2-2; 7 nucleotides align to TRBD2. Germline V gene lookup returns CDR1 SGHTA and CDR2 FQGTGA. Trimming removed 5 bases from V and 4 bases from J; junction bases left unmatched: 7. This CDR3 has 15 residues. The CDR3, as DNA: TGTGCCAGCAGCCCCGGGCTAGCGGCCACCGGGGAGCTGTTTTTT. Translated: CASSPGLAATGELFF. Drawing the rest from reference TRBV7-3 and TRBJ2-2, the complete variable domain is GAGVSQTPSNKVTEKGKYVELRCDPISGHTALYWYRQSLGQGPEFLIYFQGTGAADDSGLPNDRFFAVRPEGSVSTLKIQRTERGDSAVYLCASSPGLAATGELFFGEGSRLTVL.

The V gene is TRBV7-9, the J gene TRBJ2-5; no clear D. V was trimmed by 3 bases and J by 3 bases, leaving 14 bases between them. Germline V CDR1 and CDR2: SEHNR, FQNEAQ (reference sequence). CDR3 size: 15 residues. Written as DNA, the CDR3 is TGTGCCAGCAGCTTCGGTGTCGGCAGCAAAGAGACCCAGTACTTC. This gives the protein CASSFGVGSKETQYF.

The V gene is TRBV27, the J gene TRBJ1-2; D gene unclear. The CDR3 extends over 14 amino acids. Trimming removed 4 bases from V and 4 bases from J, with 13 bases in between. Germline lookup yields CDR1 MNHEY and CDR2 SMNVEV (reference sequence). The CDR3 here is CASSSSGLSYGYTF. The DNA of the CDR3 is TGTGCCAGCAGTTCCAGCGGGTTGAGCTATGGCTACACCTTC.

The chain recombines TRBV20-1 with TRBJ1-1, with D unresolved. There are 11 residues in the CDR3. Germline CDR1 reads DFQATT; CDR2 reads SNEGSKA (reference sequence). Trimming stripped 0 bases from V and 5 bases from J, with 4 bases between. The DNA of the CDR3 is TGCAGTGCTAGAGAAGAGACTGAAGCTTTCTTT. As protein: CSAREETEAFF.